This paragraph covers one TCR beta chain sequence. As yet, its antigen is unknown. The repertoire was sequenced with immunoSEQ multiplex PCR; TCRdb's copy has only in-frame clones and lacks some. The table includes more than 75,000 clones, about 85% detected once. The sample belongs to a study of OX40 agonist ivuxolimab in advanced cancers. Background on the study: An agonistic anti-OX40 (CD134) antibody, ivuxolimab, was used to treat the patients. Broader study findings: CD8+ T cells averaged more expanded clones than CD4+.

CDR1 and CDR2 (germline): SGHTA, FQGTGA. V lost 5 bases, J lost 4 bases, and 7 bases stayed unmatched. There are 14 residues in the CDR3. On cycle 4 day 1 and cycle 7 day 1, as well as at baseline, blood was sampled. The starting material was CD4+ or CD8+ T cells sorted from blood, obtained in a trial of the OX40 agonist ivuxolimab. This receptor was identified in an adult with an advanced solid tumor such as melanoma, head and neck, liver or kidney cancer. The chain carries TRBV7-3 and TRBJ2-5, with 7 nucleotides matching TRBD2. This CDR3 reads CASSPYGLGETQYF. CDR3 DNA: TGTGCCAGCAGCCCCTATGGACTAGGAGAGACCCAGTACTTC.